The source of this T cell receptor (beta chain) is a study of technical replicates of blood from a handful of donors. This clone was counted between two and nine times. The V and J ends lost 7 bases and 1 base, in that order; junction bases with no gene match: 6. Germline CDR1 GTSNPN, CDR2 SVGIG (reference sequence). This CDR3 has 13 residues. Sequencing was performed with immunoSEQ multiplex PCR; in TCRdb, only in-frame clones are kept and a portion is missing. The table has fewer than 45,000 clones, around 96% seen once; the top ten hold approximately 0.37%. The sequence was collected from a human donor in good health. The gene calls are TRBV30 and TRBJ1-1; 7 bases fit TRBD1. Sequenced material: T cells isolated from PBMCs. CDR3 protein: CASMDRWNTEAFF. Here the CDR3 DNA reads TGTGCCTCTATGGACAGGTGGAACACTGAAGCTTTCTTT.